The rows below give T cell receptor beta chains drawn from one sample of a study of glioma-infiltrating T cells. TCRdb processed the multiplex PCR reads anew with MiXCR; each CDR3 protein has one entry. The sample holds roughly 130,000 distinct CDR3 sequences, under 30% seen once. Sequences were obtained from glioma tissue, nonneoplastic brain tissue, or PBMCs (not recorded which). These receptors were taken from a human donor with low-grade glioma or glioblastoma, undergoing nonglioma brain surgery, or in good health (not recorded which). Both conserved end residues are part of each CDR3. The D gene is left open where the match is weak. A clone size is listed for some rows: how often the clone was seen (once, few, many), or a class if it is expanded.

TRBV19,NA,TRBJ1-4,NA,CASSIETGIGKLFF,TGTGCCAGTAGTATAGAAACAGGGATCGGAAAACTGTTTTTT
TRBV12-3/TRBV12-4,NA,TRBJ2-1,NA,CASLRDGYNEQFF,TGTGCCAGCCTACGGGACGGCTACAATGAGCAGTTCTTC
TRBV27,many,TRBJ1-5,NA,CASSRGDSNQPQHF,TGTGCCAGCAGCCGGGGGGACAGCAATCAGCCCCAGCATTTT
TRBV28,NA,TRBJ1-2,NA,CASSQLGGNYGHTF,TGTGCCAGCAGTCAGCTTGGTGGGAACTATGGCCACACCTTC
TRBV27,few,TRBJ2-1,NA,CASSFPQRARSYNEQFF,TGTGCCAGCAGTTTCCCCCAGCGGGCCCGCTCCTACAATGAGCAGTTCTTC
TRBV7-9,NA,TRBJ1-1,TRBD1,CASSQAGGRTEAFF,TGTGCCAGCAGCCAGGCAGGGGGGAGGACTGAAGCTTTCTTT
TRBV28,many,TRBJ1-2,NA,CASSSVNYGYTF,TGTGCCAGCAGTTCCGTAAACTATGGCTACACCTTC
TRBV7-9,many,TRBJ2-1,NA,CASTPREANYNEQFF,TGTGCCAGCACCCCAAGGGAGGCAAACTACAATGAGCAGTTCTTC
TRBV28,few,TRBJ1-1,TRBD1,CASSLGQGPLSGTEAFF,TGTGCCAGCAGTTTGGGACAGGGGCCCCTATCTGGCACTGAAGCTTTCTTT
TRBV12-3/TRBV12-4,NA,TRBJ2-1,NA,CASSIDVHNEQFF,TGTGCCAGCAGTATAGATGTACACAATGAGCAGTTCTTC
TRBV6-1,few,TRBJ1-2,NA,CASSHNREGYTF,TGTGCCAGCAGTCACAACAGGGAAGGCTACACCTTC
TRBV7-2,few,TRBJ1-2,NA,CASSVVLANYGYTF,TGTGCCAGCAGCGTCGTGTTAGCTAACTATGGCTACACCTTC
TRBV14,few,TRBJ1-6,TRBD1,CASSRQIGTGNSPLHF,TGTGCCAGCAGCCGACAGATAGGGACAGGAAATTCACCCCTCCACTTT
TRBV20-1,NA,TRBJ2-5,NA,CSARDGQGRVETQYF,TGCAGTGCTAGAGATGGTCAGGGTCGAGTCGAGACCCAGTACTTC
TRBV7-9,NA,TRBJ2-1,TRBD2,CASSFLAGEQFF,TGTGCCAGCAGCTTCCTAGCGGGGGAGCAGTTCTTC
TRBV5-1,NA,TRBJ2-3,NA,CASSSSLVSTDTQYF,TGCGCCAGCAGCTCCTCCCTGGTGAGCACAGATACGCAGTATTTT